The rows below give T cell receptor beta chains drawn from one sample of a study of naive CD8 T cells in extremely preterm neonates. The repertoire was sequenced with immunoSEQ multiplex PCR; TCRdb's copy has only in-frame clones and lacks some. Seen here are approximately 7,600 clones, about 94% observed once, and the top ten hold under 0.55%. Input material: naive CD8+ T cells from cord blood. These receptors all stem from a newborn in good health. CDR3s leave out the opening cysteine and the closing phenylalanine or tryptophan. The D gene is left open where the match is weak.

>TRBJ1-5|.|TRBV19
ASSMSQVSNQPQH
>TRBJ2-7|TRBD2|TRBV9
ASSVGTSGYEQY
>TRBJ2-3|TRBD2|TRBV4-1
ASSLLAGGRGDTQY
>TRBJ1-2|TRBD1|TRBV6-5
ASSADREDGYT
>TRBJ1-3|.|TRBV9
ASSVGQSGNTIY
>TRBJ2-2|TRBD1|TRBV7-2
ASISTGADGELF
>TRBJ1-2|TRBD1|TRBV5-4
ASSLGQGSGGYT
>TRBJ1-6|TRBD1|TRBV10-3
AISEGQGASPLH
>TRBJ2-2|.|TRBV21-1
ASSNSTSGDPNTGELF
>TRBJ2-5|.|TRBV4-1
ASSQDTGRRETQY
>TRBJ2-7|.|TRBV27
ASSSRSSYEQY
>TRBJ1-6|.|TRBV23-1
ASSQLTDNSPLH
>TRBJ1-5|TRBD1|TRBV4-1
ASSRGGQGRSDQPQH